The sequence of this TCR beta chain was determined in a study of T-cell reconstitution after alpha-beta-depleted transplantation in children. Broader study findings: Roughly two months post-transplant, alpha-beta T cells reportedly originated from several hundred graft clones that had expanded. It was surviving recipient T cells and thymic progenitors that gave some patients high TCRbeta diversity at day 60. Counts and diversity of T cells one year after transplant came mostly from newly produced T cells.

V was pared by 7 bases and J by 6 bases, with 22 bases between. Germline loops: CDR1 SNHLY, CDR2 FYNNEI. The CDR3 length is 16 residues. Molecular barcoding with unique molecular identifiers was used for the TCRbeta library. TCRdb processed the PCR reads anew with MiXCR; each CDR3 protein has one entry. This sample yields 500,000 to 600,000 distinct CDR3 sequences, of which 25% to 30% are seen a single time; around a third belongs to the top ten. On this clonotype itself: The antigen remains unidentified.

The source was PBMCs, collected before TCRalphabeta/CD19-depleted stem cell transplant. The chain combines TRBV2 with TRBJ2-1; tentative D call: TRBD2 (6 bases). The sequence derives from a boy younger than two with Wiskott-Aldrich syndrome, due to receive a stem cell transplant. The CDR3 here is CASKTWEERLGNEQFF. The CDR3 nucleotides read TGTGCCAGCAAGACCTGGGAGGAGAGGTTGGGCAATGAGCAGTTCTTC.